Following are 32 T cell receptor beta chains from one sample sequenced in a study of T cell responses to AZD1222 COVID-19 vaccine (dated by TCRdb to the early 2020s). This specimen's time point label, per the study, means: baseline before first vaccination. Interpreted using the paper, the treatment or condition label stands for: meningococcal conjugate vaccine given as trial control. Library generation was performed with the immunoSEQ multiplex PCR assay. This is the immuneACCESS table as TCRdb keeps it, with only in-frame sequences that have V and J called. A part of the clones is gone; compared with another copy, unresolved V genes explain less than half, and the rest is unexplained. The sample table records 130,000 to 150,000 clones; about 93% of these occur just once. In total, the top ten clones hold approximately 3% of the sample. Sample: peripheral blood, taken on day 0 of MenACWY control vaccination. All receptors come from an adult in good health.

The genes are TRBV9 and TRBJ1-3; D gene uncertain. Between the trimmed V and J ends, which lost 0 bases and 2 bases, there was a span of 12 bases. This CDR3 contains 16 residues. CDR1 is SGDLS and CDR2 is YYNGEE in the germline V gene. The DNA of the CDR3 is TGTGCCAGCAGCGTAGAGGGCTATTCTACTGGAAACACCATATATTTT. Translated, it gives CASSVEGYSTGNTIYF.

CDR3 bases: TGTGCCAGCAGCCCCCTGACTAGCGGCCAAGAGACCCAGTACTTC. Its protein is CASSPLTSGQETQYF. This rearrangement joins TRBV27 to TRBJ2-5, with 9 bases matching TRBD2. V lost 6 bases to trimming and J lost 1 base; unmatched junction nucleotides: 6. Germline-derived CDR1 and CDR2 are MNHEY and SMNVEV (reference sequence). The CDR3 loop spans 15 amino acids.

The rearrangement joins TRBV5-8 to TRBJ1-1; 7 nucleotides line up with TRBD1. This CDR3 has 14 amino acids. The V and J ends lost 2 bases and 7 bases, in that order; junction bases with no gene match: 8. Germline V gives CDR1 SGHTS, CDR2 YDEGEE. CDR3 nucleotide sequence: TGTGCCAGCAGCTTTCTAGGGACAGAGAGTGAAGCTTTCTTT. As protein: CASSFLGTESEAFF.

The chain is built from TRBV2 and TRBJ1-6; maybe TRBD1 (6 bases). The CDR3 totals 16 residues. Germline V gene lookup returns CDR1 SNHLY and CDR2 FYNNEI. V lost 7 bases and J lost 9, with 22 bases in between. CDR3 sequence (DNA): TGTGCCAGCACGGGTGGGACAACCCCGATGGGTTCACCCCTCCACTTT. It encodes CASTGGTTPMGSPLHF.

In this sample, this clone turned up a few times. This chain joins TRBV23-1 and TRBJ1-5; no firm D call. TRBV23-1 falls under the ORF class, with uncertain function. The V end was cut by 8 bases, the J end by 4 bases, with 6 bases between. This CDR3 has 11 residues. The CDR3 nucleotides read TGCGCCAGCGTTCGTAATCAGCCCCAGCATTTT. It codes for CASVRNQPQHF.

This rearrangement joins TRBV5-1 to TRBJ2-7; 8 bases fit TRBD1. CDR1 is SGHRS, CDR2 YFSETQ, per germline. Trimming at V came to 7 bases and at J to 6 bases, leaving 9 bases not matched to a gene. This CDR3 region has 13 residues. CDR3 in DNA: TGCGCCAGCGGGGGGACAGGTCCGGTCGAGCAGTACTTC. Its protein product is CASGGTGPVEQYF. Supplemented by reference TRBV5-1 and TRBJ2-7, the full variable domain reads KAGVTQTPRYLIKTRGQQVTLSCSPISGHRSVSWYQQTPGQGLQFLFEYFSETQRNKGNFPGRFSGRQFSNSRSEMNVSTLELGDSALYLCASGGTGPVEQYFGPGTRLTVT.

The V gene is TRBV7-8, the J gene TRBJ1-5, with a possible D match to TRBD1 (5 bases). This CDR3 contains 16 residues. V gave up 6 bases and J gave up 2 bases, with 17 bases separating them. The germline V gene has CDR1 SGHVS and CDR2 FQNEAQ. CDR3 sequence reads: CASRIGPSRGNQPQHF. CDR3 nucleotide sequence: TGTGCCAGCAGAATAGGCCCTTCCAGGGGCAATCAGCCCCAGCATTTT.

The rearrangement uses TRBV7-8 and TRBJ2-1; no clear D. Germline CDR1 is SGHVS and CDR2 is FQNEAQ. V was shortened by 3 bases and J by 6 bases, with 12 bases between the two germline ends. The CDR3 totals 14 residues. The CDR3 coding sequence is TGTGCCAGCAGCTTCCCCGGTTTCCCCAATGAGCAGTTCTTC. This gives the protein CASSFPGFPNEQFF. The whole variable domain, remainder taken from reference TRBV7-8 and TRBJ2-1, is GAGVSQSPRYKVAKRGQDVALRCDPISGHVSLFWYQQALGQGPEFLTYFQNEAQLDKSGLPSDRFFAERPEGSVSTLKIQRTQQEDSAVYLCASSFPGFPNEQFFGPGTRLTVL.

This chain uses TRBV10-3 with TRBJ2-7; either TRBD1 or TRBD2 may fit D (6 bases each). Germline CDR1 is ENHRY and CDR2 is SYGVKD. Trimming stripped 4 bases from V and 4 bases from J, with 14 bases between. This CDR3 is built from 14 residues. The CDR3: CAISALSGAYEQYF. CDR3 coding DNA: TGTGCCATCAGTGCCCTTTCGGGGGCATACGAGCAGTACTTC.

The gene calls are TRBV6-5 and TRBJ2-7, with D perhaps matching TRBD2 (6 bases). V lost 7 bases and J 1 base, leaving 17 bases between the germline ends. The germline V gene has CDR1 MNHEY and CDR2 SVGAGI. The CDR3 loop spans 15 amino acids. CDR3 residues: CASTIGAAGSYEQYF. CDR3 in DNA: TGTGCCAGCACCATAGGGGCGGCGGGATCCTACGAGCAGTACTTC.

This clone was observed a few times. The rearrangement links TRBV27 to TRBJ1-1; 11 bases are a match to TRBD1. The V segment lost 2 bases and the J segment 10 bases; nucleotides outside the gene matches: 3. The CDR3 spans 13 residues. Germline lookup yields CDR1 MNHEY and CDR2 SMNVEV (reference sequence). DNA for the CDR3: TGTGCCAGCAGTTTAGGACAGGGGGCTCGAGCTTTCTTT. It encodes CASSLGQGARAFF.

The genes are TRBV19 and TRBJ2-7, with 12 bases identical to TRBD2. The germline gives CDR1 LNHDA, CDR2 SQIVND (reference sequence). The CDR3 length is 15 residues. Trimming cost V 4 bases and J 5 bases; bases outside gene matches: 6. The CDR3 region is CASSSLGLAGNEQYF. The DNA of the CDR3 is TGTGCCAGTAGTAGCTTGGGACTAGCGGGTAACGAGCAGTACTTC.

This clone was found a few times. The V gene is TRBV12-3 or TRBV12-4, the J gene TRBJ1-2; TRBD1 is a possible D gene (5 bases). V lost 8 bases and J lost 7, with 11 bases in between. The CDR3 runs 11 residues. CDR3 amino acids: CASRSGGGYTF. The CDR3 nucleotides are TGTGCCAGCCGTTCGGGGGGTGGCTACACCTTC.

The rearrangement uses TRBV2 and TRBJ1-2; D call uncertain. The V and J ends lost 6 bases and 8 bases respectively, with 16 bases between them. This CDR3 region has 13 residues. Germline CDR1 SNHLY, CDR2 FYNNEI. CDR3 in DNA: TGTGCCAGCAGAGTGGATCCTTCGGGGGGCTACACCTTC. This translates into CASRVDPSGGYTF.

This chain joins TRBV6-1 and TRBJ1-4, with D hard to call. The V end lost 0 bases, the J end lost 5 bases, and 13 bases lay between the germline ends. The length of the CDR3 is 16 residues. Germline CDR1 MNHNS, CDR2 SASEGT. CDR3 nucleotides: TGTGCCAGCAGTGAAGCGCGCGGGCAGCTCAATGAAAAACTGTTTTTT. This sequence encodes CASSEARGQLNEKLFF.

The rearrangement joins TRBV28 to TRBJ1-4; D is perhaps TRBD1 (5 bases). CDR3 length: 14 amino acids. Germline V CDR1 and CDR2: MDHEN, SYDVKM. V lost 1 base and J lost 7, with 10 bases in between. The CDR3 bases are TGTGCCAGCAGTTTATCAGGCAGGGCTGAAAAACTGTTTTTT. Residues: CASSLSGRAEKLFF.

This clone was detected once. This chain links TRBV7-2 with TRBJ1-2, with 7 bases that match TRBD1. Per germline, CDR1 SGHTA and CDR2 FQGNSA. This CDR3 is 13 amino acids long. The ends lost 2 bases at V and 14 bases at J; junction bases unmatched: 11. In DNA form, the CDR3 reads TGTGCCAGCAGCTTACTGACAGGGCCCCTCGGGACCTTC. Translation gives CASSLLTGPLGTF.

V gene TRBV6-5 combines with J gene TRBJ2-7; D gene uncertain. The CDR3 runs to 15 residues. Germline CDR1 and CDR2: MNHEY and SVGAGI. V lost 0 bases to trimming and J lost 3 bases, with 12 bases between them. CDR3 sequence reads: CASSYSGARHYEQYF. CDR3 in DNA: TGTGCCAGCAGTTACTCTGGCGCGAGGCACTACGAGCAGTACTTC.

V usage is TRBV29-1 and J usage is TRBJ1-1, with 8 bases that match TRBD1. The length of the CDR3 is 13 residues. The V gene's germline CDR1 is SQVTM and CDR2 ANQGSEA. Trimming at V came to 2 bases and at J to 5 bases, leaving 4 bases not matched to a gene. CDR3 nucleotides: TGCAGCGTTGAATTTAGACAGGGGACTGAAGCTTTCTTT. It codes for CSVEFRQGTEAFF.

J is TRBJ1-6 and V is TRBV11-2, with D possibly matching TRBD1 (5 bases). In germline, CDR1 is SGHAT, CDR2 FQNNGV. The CDR3 contains 13 residues. V dropped 5 bases and J dropped 8 bases, with 10 bases sitting between them. CDR3 in amino acids: CASSPGTDSPLHF. CDR3 nucleotides: TGTGCCAGCAGCCCCGGGACCGATTCACCCCTCCACTTT.

The chain joins TRBV12-3 or TRBV12-4 to TRBJ2-7, with 11 bases matching TRBD2. The CDR3 loop spans 13 amino acids. The ends lost 7 bases at V and 7 bases at J; junction bases unmatched: 6. CDR3 nucleotide sequence: TGTGCCAGCATCGCTAGCGGGAGGAGAGAGCAGTACTTC. Residues: CASIASGRREQYF.

The chain carries TRBV4-1 and TRBJ1-5; D possibly corresponds to TRBD1 (6 bases). This CDR3 contains 16 residues. Trimming shortened V by 1 base and J by 6 bases, and 16 bases separated the two germline ends. Germline CDR1 MGHRA, CDR2 YSYEKL. The DNA of the CDR3 is TGCGCCAGCAGCCAAGGGGGGGGCAGGGGATTTCAGCCCCAGCATTTT. This sequence encodes CASSQGGGRGFQPQHF.

This chain links TRBV18 with TRBJ2-2; D may be TRBD1 (6 bases). Germline V gene lookup returns CDR1 KGHSH and CDR2 LQKENI. The CDR3 extends over 16 amino acids. Trimming cost V 0 bases and J 1 base, with 9 bases left between them. DNA for the CDR3: TGTGCCAGCTCACCACCAGGGGGTCTGAACACCGGGGAGCTGTTTTTT. This sequence encodes CASSPPGGLNTGELFF.

The V call is TRBV27, the J call TRBJ2-3, with 7 bases lining up with TRBD1. The CDR3 contains 17 residues. CDR1 MNHEY and CDR2 SMNVEV come from the germline V gene (reference sequence). After removal of 0 bases from V and 3 bases from J, the junction contained 9 bases not matched to a gene. This CDR3 reads CASSLSLGGARTDTQYF. Here the CDR3 DNA reads TGTGCCAGCAGTTTATCATTAGGGGGCGCTAGGACAGATACGCAGTATTTT.

The chain has TRBV6-1 and TRBJ2-7; tentatively, D is TRBD2 (6 bases). V lost 3 bases, J lost 7 bases, and 16 bases lay in between. The CDR3 runs 14 residues. Germline CDR1 reads MNHNS; CDR2 reads SASEGT. CDR3 loop: CASSEGGAPWEQYF. The CDR3 DNA reads as TGTGCCAGCAGTGAGGGCGGGGCACCCTGGGAGCAGTACTTC.

The rearrangement joins TRBV27 to TRBJ1-5, with D unresolved. The germline V gene encodes CDR1 MNHEY and CDR2 SMNVEV (reference sequence). This CDR3 has 14 residues. The V gene lost 2 bases and the J gene lost 7 bases, with 12 bases spanning the gap. The CDR3 nucleotides are TGTGCCAGCAGTTTAACCTTGGTTGGGCAGCCCCAGCATTTT. This sequence encodes CASSLTLVGQPQHF.

This chain uses TRBV11-2 with TRBJ2-7; 7 bases fit TRBD2. This CDR3 has 19 amino acids. V lost 5 bases to trimming and J lost 1 base; unmatched junction nucleotides: 20. The germline V gene encodes CDR1 SGHAT and CDR2 FQNNGV. The CDR3 loop is CASSPREGQGAGGSYEQYF. The CDR3 bases are TGTGCCAGCAGCCCCCGAGAGGGTCAGGGCGCCGGGGGGTCCTACGAGCAGTACTTC. Full variable domain (outside the CDR3, taken from reference TRBV11-2 and TRBJ2-7): EAGVAQSPRYKIIEKRQSVAFWCNPISGHATLYWYQQILGQGPKLLIQFQNNGVVDDSQLPKDRFSAERLKGVDSTLKIQPAKLEDSAVYLCASSPREGQGAGGSYEQYFGPGTRLTVT.

The chain has TRBV4-2 and TRBJ2-2; TRBD2 aligns across 9 bases. With V trimmed by 0 bases and J by 10 bases, 6 bases remained unmatched. CDR1 LGHNA and CDR2 YNFKEQ come from the germline V gene. The CDR3 contains 15 residues. The CDR3 DNA reads TGTGCCAGCAGCCAAGATGCGGGGGGGCCGCTGGAGCTGTTTTTT. It encodes CASSQDAGGPLELFF.

This chain joins TRBV18 and TRBJ1-2; no reliable D call. CDR1 KGHSH and CDR2 LQKENI come from the germline V gene. V was shortened by 6 bases and J by 4 bases, with 21 bases between the two germline ends. This CDR3 spans 16 amino acids. The CDR3 DNA sequence: TGTGCCAGCTCGCCGAAAGAAACCCTGGGCGTCTATGGCTACACCTTC. Its translation: CASSPKETLGVYGYTF.

The chain couples TRBV19 to TRBJ2-3; no firm D call. The CDR3 is 12 residues long. Germline CDR1 LNHDA, CDR2 SQIVND (reference sequence). The V and J ends lost 6 bases and 3 bases respectively, with 7 bases between them. This CDR3 is CASSPETDTQYF. CDR3 sequence (DNA): TGTGCCAGTAGCCCAGAAACAGATACGCAGTATTTT. The full variable domain, completed using reference TRBV19 and TRBJ2-3, is DGGITQSPKYLFRKEGQNVTLSCEQNLNHDAMYWYRQDPGQGLRLIYYSQIVNDFQKGDIAEGYSVSREKKESFPLTVTSAQKNPTAFYLCASSPETDTQYFGPGTRLTVL.

CDR3 amino acids: CASSSRGITNTEAFF. Here the CDR3 DNA reads TGTGCCAGCAGTTCCCGGGGGATTACGAACACTGAAGCTTTCTTT. This chain uses TRBV28 with TRBJ1-1; tentatively, D is TRBD1 (5 bases). Trimming shortened V by 4 bases and J by 1 base, and 13 bases separated the two germline ends. Germline-derived CDR1 and CDR2 are MDHEN and SYDVKM. The CDR3 contains 15 residues. Complete variable domain (other parts from reference TRBV28 and TRBJ1-1): DVKVTQSSRYLVKRTGEKVFLECVQDMDHENMFWYRQDPGLGLRLIYFSYDVKMKEKGDIPEGYSVSREKKERFSLILESASTNQTSMYLCASSSRGITNTEAFFGQGTRLTVV.

This clone appeared once. This chain joins TRBV5-4 and TRBJ2-7; D possibly corresponds to TRBD2 (6 bases). Trimming removed 0 bases at V and 5 bases at J, with 12 bases between. The CDR3 totals 14 residues. Germline loops: CDR1 SGHNT, CDR2 YYREEE (reference sequence). DNA of the CDR3: TGTGCCAGCAGCTTGGTTGCAGGGAGGAACGAGCAGTACTTC. Its translation: CASSLVAGRNEQYF.